This TCR beta chain was obtained from a study of blood T cell repertoires in COVID-19. Method: immunoSEQ multiplex PCR; TCRdb's copy keeps in-frame clones and lacks some. The data contain just over 300,000 clones, 89% of them singletons. This CDR3 has 15 amino acids. V dropped 5 bases and J dropped 4; count of bases not matched to a gene: 9. CDR1 and CDR2 from the germline V gene are SGHAT and FQNNGV. The V call is TRBV11-2, the J call TRBJ1-2; 8 bases map to TRBD1. This receptor was obtained from a woman in her twenties or thirties with COVID-19, enrolled during active disease. The source material was peripheral blood. This CDR3 reads CASSLRAGTGYGYTF. As DNA, the CDR3 is TGTGCCAGCAGCCTCAGGGCAGGGACAGGCTATGGCTACACCTTC.